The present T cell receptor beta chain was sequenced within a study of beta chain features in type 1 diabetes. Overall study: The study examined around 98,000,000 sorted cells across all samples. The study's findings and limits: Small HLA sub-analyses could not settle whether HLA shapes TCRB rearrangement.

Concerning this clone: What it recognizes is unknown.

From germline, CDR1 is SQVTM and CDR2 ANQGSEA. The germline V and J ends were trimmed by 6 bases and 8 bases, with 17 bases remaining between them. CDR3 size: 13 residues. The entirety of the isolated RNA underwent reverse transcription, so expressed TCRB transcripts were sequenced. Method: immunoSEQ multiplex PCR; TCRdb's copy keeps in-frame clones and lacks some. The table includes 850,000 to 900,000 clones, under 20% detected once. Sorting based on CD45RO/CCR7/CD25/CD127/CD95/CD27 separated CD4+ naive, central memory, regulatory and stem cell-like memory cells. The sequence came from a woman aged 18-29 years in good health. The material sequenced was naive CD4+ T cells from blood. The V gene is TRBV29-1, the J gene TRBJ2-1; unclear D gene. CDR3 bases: TGCAGCGTCCGTCACGAGCCCGACCATGAGCAGTTCTTC. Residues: CSVRHEPDHEQFF.